The 32 T cell receptor beta chains presented below share a single source sample, sequenced in a study of blood T cell repertoires in COVID-19. Profiling relied on immunoSEQ multiplex PCR, and the TCRdb table lists in-frame clones only, not all of them. The table has approximately 100,000 clones, just under 90% seen once. The sequenced sample consisted of peripheral blood. These receptors all stem from a human donor in a cohort sampled during active COVID-19.

The chain combines TRBV4-1 with TRBJ2-2; 11 nucleotides line up with TRBD2. J lost 7 bases, V lost 1 base, and 8 bases had no gene match. The CDR3 length is 17 residues. Germline V lookup: CDR1 MGHRA, CDR2 YSYEKL. This CDR3 reads CASSQVGSGRARGELFF. In nucleotides, the CDR3 is TGCGCCAGCAGCCAAGTGGGTAGCGGGAGGGCCCGCGGGGAGCTGTTTTTT.

This sequence joins TRBV5-1 and TRBJ2-7; 10 bases align to TRBD1. V lost 0 bases, J lost 6 bases, and 6 bases stayed unmatched. The CDR3 extends over 15 amino acids. Germline-derived CDR1 and CDR2 are SGHRS and YFSETQ. The CDR3 DNA reads TGCGCCAGCAGCTTGGCGGACAGGGGGGTAGGCGAGCAGTACTTC. It translates to CASSLADRGVGEQYF. The entire variable domain, with the rest obtained from reference TRBV5-1 and TRBJ2-7, is as follows: KAGVTQTPRYLIKTRGQQVTLSCSPISGHRSVSWYQQTPGQGLQFLFEYFSETQRNKGNFPGRFSGRQFSNSRSEMNVSTLELGDSALYLCASSLADRGVGEQYFGPGTRLTVT.

The chain combines TRBV3-1 (or the pseudogene TRBV3-2) with TRBJ2-1; 11 nucleotides align to TRBD2. The trim removed 5 bases at V and 4 bases at J, leaving 4 bases unmatched. Germline V gives CDR1 LGHDT, CDR2 YNNKEL (reference sequence). The CDR3 is 15 amino acids. DNA of the CDR3: TGTGCCAGCAGCTATCCTAGCGGGGGGTACAATGAGCAGTTCTTC. It is translated as CASSYPSGGYNEQFF.

The rearrangement joins TRBV29-1 to TRBJ2-1; 7 nucleotides line up with TRBD2. The ends lost 5 bases at V and 6 bases at J; junction bases unmatched: 10. The CDR3 contains 14 residues. CDR1 and CDR2 from the germline V gene are SQVTM and ANQGSEA. CDR3 nucleotides: TGCAGCGTTCCCGCGAGTGCGGGGGTCAATGAGCAGTTCTTC. This encodes CSVPASAGVNEQFF.

This clone appeared once. This chain links TRBV7-9 with TRBJ2-3, with 9 nucleotides matching TRBD2. The length of the CDR3 is 15 residues. V shed 1 base, J shed 3 bases, and the junction held 2 bases outside the gene matches. Germline V gene lookup returns CDR1 SEHNR and CDR2 FQNEAQ (reference sequence). The CDR3 sequence: CASSLGRGGTDTQYF. The DNA for the CDR3 is TGTGCCAGCAGCTTAGGGCGGGGGGGGACAGATACGCAGTATTTT.

The chain uses TRBV7-9 and TRBJ1-3; D is unresolved. Looked up from germline, CDR1 is SEHNR and CDR2 is FQNEAQ (reference sequence). The CDR3 length is 17 residues. V gave up 5 bases and J gave up 0 bases, with 17 bases separating them. CDR3 sequence reads: CASSLLNSFNSGNTIYF. The CDR3, as DNA: TGTGCCAGCAGCCTACTAAACTCCTTTAACTCTGGAAACACCATATATTTT.

The genes are TRBV7-2 and TRBJ1-2; D is ambiguous. CDR1 is SGHTA and CDR2 is FQGNSA in the germline V gene. Between the trimmed V and J ends, which lost 1 base and 4 bases, there was a span of 10 bases. This CDR3 is built from 14 residues. The CDR3 DNA follows: TGTGCCAGCAGCTTAGGGTCGGGGATCTATGGCTACACCTTC. Amino acids: CASSLGSGIYGYTF.

This clone was counted between two and nine times. This chain connects TRBV10-1 to TRBJ1-4; D not resolved. Germline CDR1 WNHNN, CDR2 SYGVQD (reference sequence). V was shortened by 4 bases and J by 5 bases, with 2 bases between the two germline ends. The length of the CDR3 is 11 residues. The CDR3, as DNA: TGCGCCAGCAGTGTAAATGAAAAACTGTTTTTT. It specifies CASSVNEKLFF.

The rearrangement links TRBV6-5 to TRBJ1-2; 11 bases are a match to TRBD1. J lost 6 bases, V lost 10 bases, and 13 bases had no gene match. This CDR3 has 15 residues. CDR1 MNHEY and CDR2 SVGAGI come from the germline V gene. CDR3 nucleotides: TGTGCCACACAGCACAGGACAGGGGGCTTGGATGGCTACACCTTC. Its translation is CATQHRTGGLDGYTF.

V is TRBV5-4 and J is TRBJ2-3, with 9 bases identical to TRBD2. The germline gives CDR1 SGHNT, CDR2 YYREEE (reference sequence). The V and J ends lost 0 bases and 4 bases, in that order; junction bases with no gene match: 3. CDR3 length: 15 amino acids. DNA of the CDR3: TGTGCCAGCAGCTTGGTTGCGGGGGGGGCAGATACGCAGTATTTT. This translates into CASSLVAGGADTQYF.

The rearrangement links TRBV6-1 to TRBJ2-4; D is unclear. This CDR3 has 17 residues. V gave up 4 bases and J gave up 0 bases, with 16 bases separating them. Germline lookup yields CDR1 MNHNS and CDR2 SASEGT. This CDR3 is CASSAGAVFIAKNIQYF. The CDR3 DNA reads as TGTGCCAGCAGTGCGGGTGCGGTCTTTATAGCCAAAAACATTCAGTACTTC.

The chain combines TRBV5-1 with TRBJ2-3, with 7 bases that match TRBD2. This CDR3 is built from 15 residues. The germline V gene encodes CDR1 SGHRS and CDR2 YFSETQ. The V gene end was trimmed by 6 bases and the J gene end by 0 bases; junction bases not matched to a gene: 7. The DNA for the CDR3 is TGCGCCAGCAAGCAGATTAGCGGGAGCACAGATACGCAGTATTTT. This codes for CASKQISGSTDTQYF.

V usage is TRBV19 and J usage is TRBJ2-2; 7 nucleotides agree with TRBD2. Germline V lookup: CDR1 LNHDA, CDR2 SQIVND (reference sequence). V trimming: 3 bases; J trimming: 4 bases; junction bases outside the gene matches: 5. The CDR3 loop spans 15 amino acids. CDR3 sequence reads: CASSIQPSGTGELFF. DNA of the CDR3: TGTGCCAGTAGTATTCAACCTAGCGGCACCGGGGAGCTGTTTTTT.

The chain carries TRBV28 and TRBJ1-2, with D tentatively TRBD1 (5 bases). Per the germline V gene, CDR1 is MDHEN and CDR2 is SYDVKM. The CDR3 loop spans 13 amino acids. Between the trimmed V and J ends, which lost 9 bases and 1 base, there was a span of 12 bases. The CDR3 is CASKIQGNYGYTF. CDR3 nucleotides: TGTGCCAGTAAGATCCAGGGTAACTATGGCTACACCTTC.

The gene calls are TRBV19 and TRBJ1-1; maybe TRBD1 (5 bases). The germline CDR1 and CDR2 sequences are LNHDA and SQIVND (reference sequence). This CDR3 is 15 amino acids long. Trimming took 4 bases from V and 0 from J, leaving 12 bases between them. CDR3 sequence reads: CASSKVDIMNTEAFF. The DNA for the CDR3 is TGTGCCAGTAGTAAAGTGGACATCATGAACACTGAAGCTTTCTTT.

The rearrangement links TRBV24-1 to TRBJ1-4, with D unclear. Germline CDR1 is KGHDR and CDR2 is SFDVKD. The V and J ends lost 4 bases and 0 bases respectively, with 14 bases between them. The CDR3 length is 17 residues. This CDR3 is CATSDGGRGATNEKLFF. Here the CDR3 DNA reads TGTGCCACCAGTGACGGAGGGCGGGGTGCAACTAATGAAAAACTGTTTTTT.

The genes are TRBV19 and TRBJ2-7; 11 bases align to TRBD2. The CDR3 is made up of 15 amino acids. With V trimmed by 7 bases and J by 0 bases, 5 bases remained unmatched. Germline loops: CDR1 LNHDA, CDR2 SQIVND (reference sequence). The CDR3 reads CASTPGLAASYEQYF. Written as DNA, the CDR3 is TGTGCCAGTACCCCGGGACTAGCGGCCTCCTACGAGCAGTACTTC. Full variable domain (rest looked up from reference TRBV19 and TRBJ2-7): DGGITQSPKYLFRKEGQNVTLSCEQNLNHDAMYWYRQDPGQGLRLIYYSQIVNDFQKGDIAEGYSVSREKKESFPLTVTSAQKNPTAFYLCASTPGLAASYEQYFGPGTRLTVT.

This chain uses TRBV7-2 with TRBJ2-3, with D possibly TRBD2 on 5 matching bases. The V gene's germline CDR1 is SGHTA and CDR2 FQGNSA. CDR3 length: 15 amino acids. Trimming cost V 5 bases and J 2 bases, with 14 bases left between them. The CDR3 reads CASSPPGGNTDTQYF. CDR3 DNA sequence: TGTGCCAGCAGCCCCCCCGGAGGCAACACAGATACGCAGTATTTT.

The rearrangement uses TRBV5-1 and TRBJ2-1; 8 bases line up with TRBD2. The V segment lost 0 bases and the J segment 3 bases; nucleotides outside the gene matches: 2. Germline V gene data show CDR1 as SGHRS and CDR2 as YFSETQ. The CDR3 is made up of 15 amino acids. In DNA form, the CDR3 reads TGCGCCAGCAGCTTGGACGGGACTAGCTACAATGAGCAGTTCTTC. This sequence encodes CASSLDGTSYNEQFF.

J is TRBJ1-4 and V is TRBV6-1; 11 bases match TRBD1. The ends lost 4 bases at V and 7 bases at J; junction bases unmatched: 8. The CDR3 has 16 residues. In germline, CDR1 is MNHNS, CDR2 SASEGT. The CDR3 sequence: CASSVRGGTGGEKLFF. CDR3 coding DNA: TGTGCCAGCAGTGTCAGAGGAGGGACAGGGGGTGAAAAACTGTTTTTT.

The chain recombines TRBV5-1 with TRBJ1-2, with 7 bases aligning to TRBD1. V trimming: 4 bases; J trimming: 7 bases; junction bases outside the gene matches: 10. CDR1 and CDR2 (germline): SGHRS, YFSETQ. The CDR3 contains 14 residues. CDR3 nucleotide sequence: TGCGCCAGCAGCCAGGGACAGACCCATACTGGCTACACCTTC. It is translated as CASSQGQTHTGYTF. Based on the CDR3 plus reference TRBV5-1 and TRBJ1-2, the full variable domain is KAGVTQTPRYLIKTRGQQVTLSCSPISGHRSVSWYQQTPGQGLQFLFEYFSETQRNKGNFPGRFSGRQFSNSRSEMNVSTLELGDSALYLCASSQGQTHTGYTFGSGTRLTVV.

This chain links TRBV11-3 with TRBJ2-7, with D possibly matching TRBD1 (6 bases). V lost 4 bases, J lost 2 bases, and 9 bases lay in between. From germline, CDR1 is SGHNT and CDR2 YENEEA. This CDR3 is built from 13 residues. The CDR3 coding sequence is TGTGCCAGCAGCTCCCCAGGGGCCTACGAGCAGTACTTC. Its protein product is CASSSPGAYEQYF.

This clone is a singleton in its sample. The chain joins TRBV2 to TRBJ2-2; 10 positions agree with TRBD1. The CDR3 extends over 14 amino acids. Germline lookup yields CDR1 SNHLY and CDR2 FYNNEI. Germline trimming cut 6 bases from V and 2 bases from J; bases unmatched to any gene: 0. The CDR3 DNA is TGTGCCAGCAGGACAGGGGGCAACACCGGGGAGCTGTTTTTT. This gives the protein CASRTGGNTGELFF.

V and J are TRBV12-3 or TRBV12-4 and TRBJ2-1; D is possibly TRBD2 (5 bases). Trimming removed 10 bases at V and 5 bases at J, with 9 bases between. This CDR3 is 11 amino acids long. The CDR3 DNA reads as TGTGCCACGAAGCGGAACAATGAGCAGTTCTTC. Residues: CATKRNNEQFF.

The rearrangement links TRBV7-9 to TRBJ2-2; no reliable D call. Trimming pared 1 base from V and 6 bases from J, leaving 6 bases between. The germline gives CDR1 SEHNR, CDR2 FQNEAQ (reference sequence). The CDR3 has 13 residues. CDR3 bases: TGTGCCAGCAGCTTAGGAGCTTCCGGGGAGCTGTTTTTT. Its protein is CASSLGASGELFF.

The rearrangement links TRBV5-1 to TRBJ2-3, with TRBD2 identical over 9 bases. The ends lost 0 bases at V and 3 bases at J; junction bases unmatched: 2. CDR3 length: 15 amino acids. CDR1 SGHRS and CDR2 YFSETQ come from the germline V gene. The chain's CDR3 is CASSLVAGVTDTQYF. CDR3 coding DNA: TGCGCCAGCAGCTTGGTAGCGGGAGTGACAGATACGCAGTATTTT.

The chain couples TRBV10-3 to TRBJ1-4; weak D call: TRBD1 (5 bases). V gave up 3 bases and J gave up 8 bases, with 16 bases separating them. Germline V gene sequence: CDR1 ENHRY, CDR2 SYGVKD. This CDR3 has 15 residues. For the CDR3, the DNA is TGTGCCATCAGTGAATCGGAGGGGAATGTCGAAAAACTGTTTTTT. This encodes CAISESEGNVEKLFF.

J is TRBJ2-4 and V is TRBV4-2, with D perhaps TRBD2 (5 bases). The CDR3 is 17 residues long. Germline lookup yields CDR1 LGHNA and CDR2 YNFKEQ. Trimming shortened V by 4 bases and J by 2 bases, and 18 bases separated the two germline ends. CDR3 loop: CASSLKWAGEPKNIQYF. The CDR3 DNA reads TGTGCCAGCAGCCTCAAGTGGGCCGGGGAGCCCAAAAACATTCAGTACTTC.

The chain uses TRBV7-9 and TRBJ2-3; 7 bases align to TRBD2. Trimming took 6 bases from V and 1 from J; bases not matched to a gene: 13. CDR1 SEHNR and CDR2 FQNEAQ come from the germline V gene (reference sequence). This CDR3 comprises 17 residues. CDR3 loop: CASSPPGGGWGTDTQYF. Written as DNA, the CDR3 is TGTGCCAGCAGTCCACCGGGCGGGGGATGGGGCACAGATACGCAGTATTTT.

The chain couples TRBV20-1 to TRBJ2-5, with TRBD2 matching 7 bases. Germline V gives CDR1 DFQATT, CDR2 SNEGSKA (reference sequence). V shed 6 bases, J shed 3 bases, and the junction held 1 base outside the gene matches. The CDR3 length is 11 residues. CDR3 bases: TGCAGTGCGGCGGGAGAAGAGACCCAGTACTTC. It codes for CSAAGEETQYF.

The DNA of the CDR3 is TGTGCCAGTCGCCCATGGGGGGCAACTAATGAAAAACTGTTTTTT. Amino acids: CASRPWGATNEKLFF. This chain links TRBV19 with TRBJ1-4; possible D gene TRBD1, 5 bases. Germline CDR1 LNHDA, CDR2 SQIVND (reference sequence). This CDR3 comprises 15 residues. Trimming pared 8 bases from V and 0 bases from J, leaving 13 bases between.

The chain employs TRBV6-2 or TRBV6-3 and TRBJ2-7; 8 bases match TRBD1. Germline CDR1 MNHEY, CDR2 SVGEGT. The length of the CDR3 is 16 residues. V lost 6 bases, J lost 9 bases, and 19 bases stayed unmatched. CDR3 amino acids: CASSHELETGAFGQYF. In nucleotides, the CDR3 is TGTGCCAGCAGCCACGAGTTGGAGACAGGGGCTTTTGGGCAGTACTTC.